This T cell receptor beta chain comes out of a study of shared clonotypes between healthy human individuals. Between the trimmed V and J ends, which lost 4 bases and 7 bases, there was a span of 18 bases. The length of the CDR3 is 15 residues. Per germline, CDR1 SGHRS and CDR2 YFSETQ. Methods used by the authors: Filtering differed because ImmunoSEQ produced junction-only sequences that carried no quality scores. Assay: immunoSEQ multiplex PCR; the TCRdb copy retains only in-frame clones and omits some. V, J and clone size are taken as reported in that table, and D and trimming were inferred from the DNA itself. This table has about 1.1 million clones, 75% to 80% appearing once.

The TCR originated in a young man in good health. Some clones in this sample may be carry-over from other donors' samples. The sequenced material came from memory CD4+ T cells from PBMCs. Subset indicated: CD45RA-negative fraction. This chain joins TRBV5-1 and TRBJ2-4, with D possibly matching TRBD1 (6 bases). CDR3 bases: TGCGCCAGCAGCCCCCCCGGACAGTCGGGGAACATTCAGTACTTC. Its protein product is CASSPPGQSGNIQYF. The variable domain in full, with the rest retrieved from reference TRBV5-1 and TRBJ2-4, is KAGVTQTPRYLIKTRGQQVTLSCSPISGHRSVSWYQQTPGQGLQFLFEYFSETQRNKGNFPGRFSGRQFSNSRSEMNVSTLELGDSALYLCASSPPGQSGNIQYFGAGTRLSVL.